This T cell receptor (beta chain) is drawn from a study of shared clonotypes between healthy human individuals. Subsets obtained from CD4+ cells comprised CD45RA+ naive and CD45RA-negative memory cells. Regarding the study as a whole: Clonotype sharing among the donors was expected to vary with sequencing depth. Sampling was confined to blood; repertoires within tissues likely differ.

This clone has a handful of counts. Its antigen is not identified. Here immunoSEQ multiplex PCR was the method, and the copy in TCRdb shows in-frame clones only, minus some. The repertoire has some 1.1 million clones, roughly 80% of them found once; the top ten carry 0.89%. Germline values: CDR1 SGHDT, CDR2 YYEEEE. V was shortened by 5 bases and J by 9 bases, with 9 bases between the two germline ends. This CDR3 comprises 12 residues. Source material: memory CD4+ T cells from PBMCs. Sample subset: CD45RA-negative fraction. The rearrangement uses TRBV5-6 and TRBJ2-6; no clear D gene. This sequence was found in a man aged 18-30 years in good health. Some clones in this sample may be carry-over from other donors' samples. CDR3 amino acids: CASRAGFNVLTF. CDR3 DNA: TGTGCCAGCAGGGCCGGGTTCAACGTCCTGACTTTC.